This entry concerns a single T cell receptor (beta chain). The sample comes from a study of Tregs in tolerant kidney transplant recipients. The V end lost 4 bases, the J end lost 4 bases, and 16 bases lay between the germline ends. The germline gives CDR1 MGHRA, CDR2 YSYEKL. This CDR3 region has 15 residues. The assay was immunoSEQ multiplex PCR, and TCRdb's table has in-frame clones only and misses some. The repertoire has around 50,000 clones, over 70% of them found once; the top ten carry roughly 5.2%. This clonotype was sampled from a human donor in good health. Input material: CD4+ T cells from blood. The chain combines TRBV4-1 with TRBJ1-2; tentatively, D is TRBD1 (6 bases). CDR3 DNA: TGCGCCAGCAGCCCGGTGACAGGCTCCCTCTATGGCTACACCTTC. As protein: CASSPVTGSLYGYTF.